This T cell receptor beta chain is from a study of spatial heterogeneity in lung cancer. Turning to the study itself: Fewer alpha-chain than beta-chain sequences were consistently detected. The study observed each unique TCR and UMI combination more than ten times on average in raw reads.

V lost 6 bases and J 6 bases, leaving 5 bases between the germline ends. The length of the CDR3 is 10 residues. The germline CDR1 and CDR2 sequences are MDHEN and SYDVKM. Time point described: sample taken at primary tumor resection. Whole RNA was taken from tumor, nontumor lung or frozen PBMC; it was then sequenced unsorted. Each CDR3 protein is one row after TCRdb ran MiXCR on the 5' RACE reads. The data show roughly 38,000 distinct CDR3 sequences, just over 3% seen once. This chain links TRBV28 with TRBJ1-1; D may be TRBD1 (5 bases). The origin of this receptor is a male donor with early-stage non-small cell lung cancer. The sequencing used normal lung tissue next to the tumor, collected at surgery. The DNA of the CDR3 is TGTGCCAGCAGCAGGGCTGAAGCTTTCTTT. This codes for CASSRAEAFF. Full variable domain (remainder filled in from reference TRBV28 and TRBJ1-1): DVKVTQSSRYLVKRTGEKVFLECVQDMDHENMFWYRQDPGLGLRLIYFSYDVKMKEKGDIPEGYSVSREKKERFSLILESASTNQTSMYLCASSRAEAFFGQGTRLTVV.